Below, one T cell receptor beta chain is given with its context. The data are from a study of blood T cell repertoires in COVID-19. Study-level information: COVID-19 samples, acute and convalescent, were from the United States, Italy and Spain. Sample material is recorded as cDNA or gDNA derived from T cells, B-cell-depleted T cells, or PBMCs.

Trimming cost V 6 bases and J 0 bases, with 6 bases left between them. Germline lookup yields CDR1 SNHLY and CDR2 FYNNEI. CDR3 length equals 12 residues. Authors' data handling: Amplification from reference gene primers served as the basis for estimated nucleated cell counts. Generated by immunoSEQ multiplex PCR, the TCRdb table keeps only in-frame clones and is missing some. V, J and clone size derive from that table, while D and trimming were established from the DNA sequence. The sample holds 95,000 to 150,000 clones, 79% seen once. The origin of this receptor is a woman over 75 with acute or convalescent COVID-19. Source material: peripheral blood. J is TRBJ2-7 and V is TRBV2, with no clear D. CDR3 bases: TGTGCCAGCAGCCTTTCCTCCTACGAGCAGTACTTC. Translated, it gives CASSLSSYEQYF. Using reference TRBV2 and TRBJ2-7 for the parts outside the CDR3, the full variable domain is EPEVTQTPSHQVTQMGQEVILRCVPISNHLYFYWYRQILGQKVEFLVSFYNNEISEKSEIFDDQFSVERPDGSNFTLKIRSTKLEDSAMYFCASSLSSYEQYFGPGTRLTVT.